This entry concerns a single TCR beta chain. This sample stems from a study of blood T cell repertoires in COVID-19. Study-wide background: Some COVID-19 samples were acute and others convalescent; all came from the United States, Italy and Spain. PBMCs, B-cell-depleted T cells, or T cells provided the cDNA or gDNA that made up the material.

As originally analysed: Quantification of nucleated cells was approximated via reference gene primer amplification. Sequenced by immunoSEQ multiplex PCR; TCRdb stores in-frame clones only, minus some. V, J and clone size derive from that table, while D and trimming were established from the DNA sequence. Seen here are roughly 280,000 clones, 85% to 90% observed once, and the top ten hold less than 4%. What was sequenced was peripheral blood. The clonotype was recovered from a man younger than 35 with active or convalescent COVID-19.

DNA of the CDR3: TGTGCCAGCAGCTTTCCCGGGAGTTATAGTGAAGCTTTCTTT. Its translation: CASSFPGSYSEAFF. The chain links TRBV7-2 to TRBJ1-1; D unresolved. CDR3 length: 14 amino acids. Germline loops: CDR1 SGHTA, CDR2 FQGNSA. V was clipped by 3 bases and J by 7 bases, with 15 bases between them.